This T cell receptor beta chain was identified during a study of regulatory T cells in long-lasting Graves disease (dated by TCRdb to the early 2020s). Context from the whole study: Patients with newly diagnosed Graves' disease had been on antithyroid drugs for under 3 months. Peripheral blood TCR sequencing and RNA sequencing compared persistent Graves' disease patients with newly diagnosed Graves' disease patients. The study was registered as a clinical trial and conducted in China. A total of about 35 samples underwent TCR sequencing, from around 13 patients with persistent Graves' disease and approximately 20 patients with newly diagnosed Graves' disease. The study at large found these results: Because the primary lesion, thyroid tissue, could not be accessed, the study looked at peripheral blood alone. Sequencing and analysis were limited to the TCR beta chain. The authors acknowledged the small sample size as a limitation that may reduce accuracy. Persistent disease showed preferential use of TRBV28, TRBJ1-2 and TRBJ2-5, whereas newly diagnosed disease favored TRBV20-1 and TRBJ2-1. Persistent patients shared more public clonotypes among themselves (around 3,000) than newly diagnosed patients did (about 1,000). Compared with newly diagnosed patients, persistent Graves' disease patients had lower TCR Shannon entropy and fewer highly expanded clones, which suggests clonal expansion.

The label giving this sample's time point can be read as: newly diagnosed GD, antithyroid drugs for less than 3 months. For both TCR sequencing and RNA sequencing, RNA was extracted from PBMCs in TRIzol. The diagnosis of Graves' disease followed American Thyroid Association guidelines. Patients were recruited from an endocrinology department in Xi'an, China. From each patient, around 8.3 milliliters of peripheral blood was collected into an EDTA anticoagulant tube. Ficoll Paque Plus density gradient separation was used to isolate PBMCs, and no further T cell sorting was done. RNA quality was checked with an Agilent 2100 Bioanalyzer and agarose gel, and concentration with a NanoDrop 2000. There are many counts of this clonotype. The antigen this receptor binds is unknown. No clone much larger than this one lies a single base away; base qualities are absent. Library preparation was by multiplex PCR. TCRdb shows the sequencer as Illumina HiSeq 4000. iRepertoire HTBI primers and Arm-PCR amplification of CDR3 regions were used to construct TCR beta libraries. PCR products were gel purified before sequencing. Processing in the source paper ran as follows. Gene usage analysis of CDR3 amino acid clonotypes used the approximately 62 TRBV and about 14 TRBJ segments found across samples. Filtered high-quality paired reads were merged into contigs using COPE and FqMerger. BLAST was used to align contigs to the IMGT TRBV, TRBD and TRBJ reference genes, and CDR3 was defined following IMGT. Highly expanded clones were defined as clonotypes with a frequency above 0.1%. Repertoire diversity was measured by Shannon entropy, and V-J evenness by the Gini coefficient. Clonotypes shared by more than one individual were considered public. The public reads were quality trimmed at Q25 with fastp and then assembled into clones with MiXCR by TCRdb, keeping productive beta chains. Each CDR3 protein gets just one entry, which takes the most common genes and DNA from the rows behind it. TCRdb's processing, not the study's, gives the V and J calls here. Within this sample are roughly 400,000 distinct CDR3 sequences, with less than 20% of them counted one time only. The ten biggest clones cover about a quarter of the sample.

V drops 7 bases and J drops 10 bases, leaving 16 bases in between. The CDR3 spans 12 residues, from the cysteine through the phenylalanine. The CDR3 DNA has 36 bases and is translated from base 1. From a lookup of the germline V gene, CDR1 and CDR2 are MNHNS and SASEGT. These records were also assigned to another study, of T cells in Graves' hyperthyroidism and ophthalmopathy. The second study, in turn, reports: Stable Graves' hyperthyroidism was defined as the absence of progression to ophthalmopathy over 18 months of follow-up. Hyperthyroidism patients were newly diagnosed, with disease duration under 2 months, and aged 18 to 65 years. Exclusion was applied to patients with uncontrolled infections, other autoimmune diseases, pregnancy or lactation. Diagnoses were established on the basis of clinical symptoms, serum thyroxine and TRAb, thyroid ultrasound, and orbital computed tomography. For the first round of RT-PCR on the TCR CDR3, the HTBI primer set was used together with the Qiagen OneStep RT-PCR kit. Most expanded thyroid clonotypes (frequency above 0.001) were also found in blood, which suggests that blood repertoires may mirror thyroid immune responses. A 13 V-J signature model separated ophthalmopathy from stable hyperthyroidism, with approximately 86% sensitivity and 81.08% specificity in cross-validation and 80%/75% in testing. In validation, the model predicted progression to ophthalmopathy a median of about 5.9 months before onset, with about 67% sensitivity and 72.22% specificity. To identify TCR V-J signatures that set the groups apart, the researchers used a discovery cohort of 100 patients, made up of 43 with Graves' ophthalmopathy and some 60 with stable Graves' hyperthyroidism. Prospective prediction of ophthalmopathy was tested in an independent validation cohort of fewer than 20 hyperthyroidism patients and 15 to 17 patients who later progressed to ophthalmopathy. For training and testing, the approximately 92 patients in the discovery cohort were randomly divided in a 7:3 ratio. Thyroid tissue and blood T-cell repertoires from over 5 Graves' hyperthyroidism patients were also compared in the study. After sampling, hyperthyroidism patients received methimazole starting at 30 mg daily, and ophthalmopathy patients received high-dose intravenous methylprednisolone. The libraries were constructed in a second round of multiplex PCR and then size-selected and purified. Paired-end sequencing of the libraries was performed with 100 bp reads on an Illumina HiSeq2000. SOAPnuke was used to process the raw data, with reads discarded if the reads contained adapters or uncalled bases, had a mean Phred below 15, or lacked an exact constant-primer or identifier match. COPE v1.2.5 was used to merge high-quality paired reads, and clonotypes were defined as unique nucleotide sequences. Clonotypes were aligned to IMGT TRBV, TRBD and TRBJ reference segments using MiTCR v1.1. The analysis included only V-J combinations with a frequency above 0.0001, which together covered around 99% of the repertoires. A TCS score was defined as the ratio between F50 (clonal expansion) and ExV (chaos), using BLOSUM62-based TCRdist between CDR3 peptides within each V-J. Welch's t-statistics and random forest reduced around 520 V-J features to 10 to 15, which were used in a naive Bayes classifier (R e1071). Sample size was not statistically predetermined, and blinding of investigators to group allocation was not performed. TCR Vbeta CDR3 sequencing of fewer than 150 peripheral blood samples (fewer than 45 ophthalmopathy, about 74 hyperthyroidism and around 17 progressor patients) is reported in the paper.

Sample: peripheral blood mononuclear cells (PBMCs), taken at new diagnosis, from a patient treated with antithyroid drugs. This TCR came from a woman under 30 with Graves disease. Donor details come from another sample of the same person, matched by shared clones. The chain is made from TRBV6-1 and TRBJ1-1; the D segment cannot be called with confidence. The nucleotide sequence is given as TGTGCCAGCATCGGAGATTCTGTACGAGCTTTCTTT. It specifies CASIGDSVRAFF.